Listed here are 12 T cell receptor beta chains from one sample, sequenced in a study of control samples from healthy donors and cancer patients. This table comes from immunoSEQ multiplex PCR, and its TCRdb copy is limited to in-frame clones, with some not included. The repertoire consists of around 200,000 clones, with about 95% occurring once and the leading ten covering approximately 1.6%. Input material: blood. Receptors originate from a man in his fifties in good health.

This chain connects TRBV6-6 to TRBJ2-7, with D tentatively TRBD1 or TRBD2 (5 bases each). Germline loops: CDR1 MNHNY, CDR2 SVGAGI (reference sequence). V lost 4 bases, J lost 6 bases, and 16 bases lay in between. The CDR3 totals 14 residues. The chain's CDR3 is CASSSIEGSTEQYF. Written as DNA, the CDR3 is TGTGCCAGCAGTTCAATAGAGGGGTCCACCGAGCAGTACTTC.

The chain has TRBV4-1 and TRBJ1-1; no clear D. The V end was cut by 0 bases, the J end by 1 base, with 15 bases between. The V gene's germline CDR1 is MGHRA and CDR2 YSYEKL. The CDR3 has 17 amino acids. The CDR3 nucleotides are TGCGCCAGCAGCCAAGAAGTAGTTAGCCCGCCGAACACTGAAGCTTTCTTT. Translation gives CASSQEVVSPPNTEAFF.

The V gene is TRBV29-1, the J gene TRBJ2-7, with TRBD1 identical over 8 bases. V lost 6 bases to trimming and J lost 5 bases; unmatched junction nucleotides: 3. This CDR3 is 11 amino acids long. Germline CDR1 reads SQVTM; CDR2 reads ANQGSEA. The CDR3 is CSVDRGHEQYF. CDR3 nucleotide sequence: TGCAGCGTCGACAGGGGCCACGAGCAGTACTTC.

The chain couples TRBV28 to TRBJ1-5; 9 nucleotides match TRBD1. The CDR3 contains 12 residues. Germline trimming cut 8 bases from V and 6 bases from J; bases unmatched to any gene: 2. Germline lookup yields CDR1 MDHEN and CDR2 SYDVKM. CDR3 residues: CASRTGAQPQHF. The DNA for the CDR3 is TGTGCCAGCCGGACAGGGGCTCAGCCCCAGCATTTT.

The chain uses TRBV6-2 or TRBV6-3 and TRBJ1-2; D not certain. The ends were cut back, 1 base at V and 7 bases at J, with 10 bases in the middle. This CDR3 spans 13 amino acids. CDR1 is MNHEY and CDR2 is SVGEGT in the germline V gene. The CDR3 bases are TGTGCCAGCAGTTACTTGGGTTTATCTGGCTACACCTTC. Protein product: CASSYLGLSGYTF.

This clone appeared a single time. The chain couples TRBV29-1 to TRBJ1-2; 10 bases agree with TRBD1. There are 12 residues in the CDR3. Germline trimming cut 6 bases from V and 3 bases from J; bases unmatched to any gene: 1. Germline V CDR1 and CDR2: SQVTM, ANQGSEA. The CDR3 DNA reads TGCAGCGTCGGGACAGGGGACTATGGCTACACCTTC. Translated, it gives CSVGTGDYGYTF.

The chain links TRBV18 to TRBJ1-4; tentative D call: TRBD1 (5 bases). V was pared by 2 bases and J by 7 bases, with 11 bases between. Germline CDR1 KGHSH, CDR2 LQKENI. The CDR3 extends over 14 amino acids. CDR3 DNA: TGTGCCAGCTCACCAGATCGAGACAGTGAAAAACTGTTTTTT. Translating gives CASSPDRDSEKLFF.

This chain connects TRBV4-1 to TRBJ1-5; 8 nucleotides align to TRBD1. There are 18 residues in the CDR3. Trimming at V came to 1 base and at J to 0 bases, leaving 8 bases not matched to a gene. Germline CDR1 is MGHRA and CDR2 is YSYEKL. The CDR3 region is CASSQGGTGFYSNQPQHF. The CDR3 DNA reads TGCGCCAGCAGCCAAGGGGGGACAGGCTTTTATAGCAATCAGCCCCAGCATTTT.

This chain links TRBV3-1 (or the pseudogene TRBV3-2) with TRBJ1-1, with unresolved D. Trimming pared 0 bases from V and 2 bases from J, leaving 10 bases between. This CDR3 comprises 15 residues. CDR1 is LGHDT and CDR2 is YNNKEL in the germline V gene (reference sequence). For the CDR3, the DNA is TGTGCCAGCAGCCAAGAGAGTCGGGCCAACACTGAAGCTTTCTTT. This encodes CASSQESRANTEAFF.

The chain uses TRBV9 and TRBJ2-3; possibly TRBD1 for D (5 bases). The CDR3 is 17 amino acids. CDR1 is SGDLS, CDR2 YYNGEE, per germline. V was trimmed by 4 bases and J by 0 bases, leaving 18 bases between them. The CDR3 nucleotides read TGTGCCAGCAGCCCTAGAGGAAGGGGAAGTAGCACAGATACGCAGTATTTT. Translated, it gives CASSPRGRGSSTDTQYF.

Only one count was recorded for this clone. V and J are TRBV6-1 and TRBJ1-4, with D perhaps TRBD1 (5 bases). Germline V lookup: CDR1 MNHNS, CDR2 SASEGT. This CDR3 spans 17 amino acids. V was clipped by 0 bases and J by 0 bases, with 11 bases between them. The CDR3 DNA sequence: TGTGCCAGCAGTGAAGCGCAGGGAAGTGCAACTAATGAAAAACTGTTTTTT. Amino acids: CASSEAQGSATNEKLFF.

This clone was recorded once. The rearrangement links TRBV5-6 to TRBJ2-7, with D uncertain. V lost 4 bases to trimming and J lost 4 bases, with 9 bases between them. This CDR3 region has 12 residues. Germline CDR1 SGHDT, CDR2 YYEEEE. The DNA of the CDR3 is TGTGCCAGCAGCGAGTCGAATTACGAGCAGTACTTC. As protein: CASSESNYEQYF.